This TCR beta chain was found in a study of blood T cell repertoires in COVID-19. Background on the study: T cells, B-cell-depleted T cells, or PBMCs provided the cDNA or gDNA that served as material.

Generated by immunoSEQ multiplex PCR, the TCRdb table keeps only in-frame clones and is missing some. The sample shows 210,000 or so clones, more than 75% of them seen only once. Germline V gene lookup returns CDR1 SEHNR and CDR2 FQNEAQ (reference sequence). V was shortened by 2 bases and J by 0 bases, with 16 bases between the two germline ends. This CDR3 has 17 amino acids. The receptor's source is a man younger than 40 with acute COVID-19. The rearrangement uses TRBV7-9 and TRBJ2-5, with D perhaps matching TRBD2 (6 bases). Sequencing was carried out using PBMCs or T cells enriched from blood (not recorded which). The chain's CDR3 is CASSLPRRERNQETQYF. The CDR3, as DNA: TGTGCCAGCAGCTTACCCCGGAGGGAGCGGAACCAAGAGACCCAGTACTTC. Based on the CDR3 plus reference TRBV7-9 and TRBJ2-5, the full variable domain is DTGVSQNPRHKITKRGQNVTFRCDPISEHNRLYWYRQTLGQGPEFLTYFQNEAQLEKSRLLSDRFSAERPKGSFSTLEIQRTEQGDSAMYLCASSLPRRERNQETQYFGPGTRLLVL.